Presented here are 25 T cell receptor beta chains from one specimen sequenced in a study of blood T cell repertoires in COVID-19. Libraries were prepared by immunoSEQ multiplex PCR; TCRdb keeps only in-frame clonotypes and omits some of them. This table has 150,000 or so clones, around four fifths appearing once. Specimen: PBMCs or T cells enriched from blood (not recorded which). The receptor set was obtained from a woman between 50 and 59 years old in a cohort exposed to, infected with or recovered from COVID-19 (not recorded which).

V gene TRBV20-1 combines with J gene TRBJ2-5, with TRBD1 identical over 9 bases. The CDR3 length is 16 residues. The junction had 8 bases not matched to a gene; V was cut back by 3 bases and J by 0 bases. Germline V gene data show CDR1 as DFQATT and CDR2 as SNEGSKA (reference sequence). CDR3 coding DNA: TGCAGTGCTAGTGACGCGGGACAGGGAGACCAAGAGACCCAGTACTTC. Its protein is CSASDAGQGDQETQYF.

This sequence joins TRBV7-2 and TRBJ2-5; TRBD1 matches at 9 bases. CDR1 is SGHTA and CDR2 is FQGNSA in the germline V gene. The CDR3 totals 16 residues. The V segment lost 5 bases and the J segment 4 bases; nucleotides outside the gene matches: 11. This CDR3 is CASSLRRRGQGETQYF. CDR3 bases: TGTGCCAGCAGCCTAAGGAGAAGGGGACAGGGAGAGACCCAGTACTTC.

The genes are TRBV7-3 and TRBJ2-3, with D possibly matching TRBD1 (5 bases). The CDR3 consists of 16 residues. Germline assignment: CDR1 SGHTA and CDR2 FQGTGA. V was pared by 5 bases and J by 4 bases, with 19 bases between. Here the CDR3 reads CASSARPGFEADTQYF. CDR3 in DNA: TGTGCCAGCAGCGCCCGCCCAGGGTTTGAAGCAGATACGCAGTATTTT.

In this sample, this clone turned up a few times. The chain joins TRBV3-1 (or the pseudogene TRBV3-2) to TRBJ1-2, with TRBD1 matching 9 bases. The length of the CDR3 is 14 residues. Germline lookup yields CDR1 LGHDT and CDR2 YNNKEL (reference sequence). V was pared by 5 bases and J by 4 bases, with 5 bases of the junction left unmatched. CDR3 coding DNA: TGTGCCAGCAGCTCCACGACAGGGGGCTATGGCTACACCTTC. Amino acids: CASSSTTGGYGYTF.

The chain couples TRBV5-4 to TRBJ2-3; 11 bases are a match to TRBD1. CDR1 and CDR2 from the germline V gene are SGHNT and YYREEE (reference sequence). This CDR3 region has 15 residues. The trim removed 3 bases at V and 4 bases at J, leaving 4 bases unmatched. As DNA, the CDR3 is TGTGCCAGCAGCTCAGGGGACAGGGGGGCAGATACGCAGTATTTT. Translating gives CASSSGDRGADTQYF.

This chain uses TRBV28 with TRBJ1-1; 7 bases line up with TRBD1. From germline, CDR1 is MDHEN and CDR2 SYDVKM. Unmatched junction bases numbered 3, after V lost 7 bases and J lost 1 base. The CDR3 runs 13 residues. CDR3: CASTRDRNTEAFF. The CDR3 nucleotides read TGTGCCAGCACCCGGGACAGGAACACTGAAGCTTTCTTT.

This chain joins TRBV25-1 and TRBJ2-2; 7 bases agree with TRBD1. The CDR3 has 14 amino acids. After removal of 3 bases from V and 6 bases from J, the junction contained 4 bases not matched to a gene. Germline V gives CDR1 MGHDK, CDR2 SYGVNS. The CDR3 DNA reads as TGTGCCAGCAGTGAGACAGGGATTGCCGGGGAGCTGTTTTTT. Encoded protein: CASSETGIAGELFF. Looking up the rest from reference TRBV25-1 and TRBJ2-2 gives the full variable domain: EADIYQTPRYLVIGTGKKITLECSQTMGHDKMYWYQQDPGMELHLIHYSYGVNSTEKGDLSSESTVSRIRTEHFPLTLESARPSHTSQYLCASSETGIAGELFFGEGSRLTVL.

The gene calls are TRBV13 and TRBJ2-7; 8 nucleotides align to TRBD1. In germline, CDR1 is PRHDT, CDR2 FYEKMQ (reference sequence). The V and J ends lost 1 base and 8 bases, in that order; junction bases with no gene match: 13. This CDR3 spans 16 amino acids. CDR3 sequence reads: CASSLAGTGQLGKQYF. The CDR3 DNA sequence: TGTGCCAGCAGCTTAGCCGGGACAGGCCAGCTCGGCAAGCAGTACTTC.

V usage is TRBV6-5 and J usage is TRBJ1-1; D ambiguous. Trimming left V 2 bases short and J 1 base short, with 5 bases between. In germline, CDR1 is MNHEY, CDR2 SVGAGI. This CDR3 comprises 13 residues. DNA for the CDR3: TGTGCCAGCAGTTACGACTGGAACACTGAAGCTTTCTTT. It specifies CASSYDWNTEAFF.

The chain uses TRBV2 and TRBJ2-7; D possibly corresponds to TRBD1 (5 bases). V was pared by 6 bases and J by 2 bases, with 8 bases between. Germline CDR1 and CDR2: SNHLY and FYNNEI. The CDR3 has 12 amino acids. DNA for the CDR3: TGTGCCAGCAGAACCAGGGCCTACGAGCAGTACTTC. Translated, it gives CASRTRAYEQYF.

The genes are TRBV19 and TRBJ1-1; 11 bases align to TRBD1. CDR1 is LNHDA, CDR2 SQIVND, per germline (reference sequence). The CDR3 runs 16 residues. The V and J ends lost 2 bases and 0 bases, in that order; junction bases with no gene match: 2. Written as DNA, the CDR3 is TGTGCCAGTAGTATACAGGACAGGGGGCTGAACACTGAAGCTTTCTTT. This codes for CASSIQDRGLNTEAFF.

The chain couples TRBV11-2 to TRBJ2-5, with D possibly being TRBD2 (5 bases). The CDR3 covers 15 residues. The germline CDR1 and CDR2 sequences are SGHAT and FQNNGV. V lost 1 base and J lost 4, with 13 bases in between. As DNA, the CDR3 is TGTGCCAGCAGCTTAGGCACTAGAGGGATAGAGACCCAGTACTTC. This translates into CASSLGTRGIETQYF.

The chain combines TRBV30 with TRBJ2-7, with no clear D. There are 12 residues in the CDR3. Trimming cost V 6 bases and J 1 base, with 10 bases left between them. Germline V gene data show CDR1 as GTSNPN and CDR2 as SVGIG (reference sequence). As DNA, the CDR3 is TGTGCCTGCCTCACAGATTCCTACGAGCAGTACTTC. Encoded protein: CACLTDSYEQYF.

The chain has TRBV28 and TRBJ1-2; perhaps TRBD1 as D (5 bases). This CDR3 contains 12 residues. The germline CDR1 and CDR2 sequences are MDHEN and SYDVKM. Trimming stripped 7 bases from V and 4 bases from J, with 10 bases between. The CDR3 spells CASNEDIYGYTF. CDR3 coding DNA: TGTGCCAGCAATGAGGACATCTATGGCTACACCTTC.

The chain joins TRBV6-6 to TRBJ1-1; 7 nucleotides match TRBD1. This CDR3 is 14 amino acids long. Germline-derived CDR1 and CDR2 are MNHNY and SVGAGI (reference sequence). The V and J ends lost 6 bases and 0 bases, in that order; junction bases with no gene match: 4. The CDR3 DNA sequence: TGTGCCAGCAGCCAGGGGGGACTGAACACTGAAGCTTTCTTT. Amino acid sequence: CASSQGGLNTEAFF.

The genes are TRBV6-5 and TRBJ2-6; D is undetermined. The V end was cut by 2 bases, the J end by 0 bases, with 5 bases between. Looked up from germline, CDR1 is MNHEY and CDR2 is SVGAGI. This CDR3 region has 15 residues. The CDR3 loop reads CASSYESSGANVLTF. As DNA, the CDR3 is TGTGCCAGCAGTTACGAGTCCTCTGGGGCCAACGTCCTGACTTTC.

This clone was recorded many times. The V and J genes are TRBV25-1 and TRBJ1-2, with D tentatively TRBD1 (6 bases). In germline, CDR1 is MGHDK, CDR2 SYGVNS. With 3 bases removed from V and 3 bases from J, the gap between germline ends came to 11 bases. CDR3 length: 14 residues. The CDR3 region is CASSDPRGDYGYTF. DNA for the CDR3: TGTGCCAGCAGTGACCCCAGGGGCGACTATGGCTACACCTTC.

V gene TRBV5-5 combines with J gene TRBJ2-7; 9 bases fit TRBD1. The junction had 4 bases not matched to a gene; V was cut back by 0 bases and J by 3 bases. Per the germline V gene, CDR1 is SGHKS and CDR2 is YYEKEE (reference sequence). The CDR3 consists of 15 residues. CDR3 coding DNA: TGTGCCAGCAGCTTGGGGGGGACAGGGTACTACGAGCAGTACTTC. Translated: CASSLGGTGYYEQYF.

The genes are TRBV18 and TRBJ1-3; the D is unclear. The CDR3 length is 15 residues. Germline V gene data show CDR1 as KGHSH and CDR2 as LQKENI. V lost 2 bases, J lost 0 bases, and 8 bases lay in between. CDR3 loop: CASSPSIVSGNTIYF. As DNA, the CDR3 is TGTGCCAGCTCACCAAGCATCGTCTCTGGAAACACCATATATTTT.

This clone was recorded once. V usage is TRBV7-2 and J usage is TRBJ2-1, with D hard to call. V was shortened by 3 bases and J by 8 bases, with 11 bases between the two germline ends. CDR1 and CDR2 (germline): SGHTA, FQGNSA. This CDR3 has 13 residues. The CDR3 DNA sequence: TGTGCCAGCAGCTTCCGACCCGGAGATGAGCAGTTCTTC. This sequence encodes CASSFRPGDEQFF.

V is TRBV27 and J is TRBJ1-5; no reliable D call. Germline assignment: CDR1 MNHEY and CDR2 SMNVEV (reference sequence). The CDR3 spans 15 residues. The V end lost 1 base, the J end lost 0 bases, and 7 bases lay between the germline ends. This CDR3 is CASSLYSHSNQPQHF. For the CDR3, the DNA is TGTGCCAGCAGTTTATACAGCCATAGCAATCAGCCCCAGCATTTT.

About this clone: Other DNA sequences of this sample code for an identical CDR3. V usage is TRBV27 and J usage is TRBJ2-7; no clear D gene. The CDR3 is 13 residues long. Trimming removed 2 bases from V and 2 bases from J, with 7 bases in between. Germline values: CDR1 MNHEY, CDR2 SMNVEV (reference sequence). CDR3 protein: CASSLAGTYEQYF. The CDR3 bases are TGTGCCAGCAGTTTAGCCGGTACCTACGAGCAGTACTTC.

V is TRBV29-1 and J is TRBJ1-1; 7 bases line up with TRBD1. The length of the CDR3 is 13 residues. CDR1 SQVTM and CDR2 ANQGSEA come from the germline V gene. Trimming at V came to 6 bases and at J to 1 base, leaving 5 bases not matched to a gene. The CDR3 DNA reads TGCAGCGTCCCGGACAGGAGGAACACTGAAGCTTTCTTT. Protein product: CSVPDRRNTEAFF.

The CDR3: CASSLLAGRYNEQFF. For the CDR3, the DNA is TGTGCCAGCAGTTTACTAGCCGGTCGATACAATGAGCAGTTCTTC. This chain connects TRBV6-5 to TRBJ2-1; weak D call: TRBD2 (6 bases). The length of the CDR3 is 15 residues. Germline lookup yields CDR1 MNHEY and CDR2 SVGAGI. Trimming shortened V by 4 bases and J by 4 bases, and 14 bases separated the two germline ends.

The CDR3 bases are TGTGCCAGTAGTCCTTTGAGGGTGGACTATGGCTACACCTTC. It yields the protein CASSPLRVDYGYTF. The chain combines TRBV19 with TRBJ1-2; D gene ambiguous. V was shortened by 5 bases and J by 3 bases, with 13 bases between the two germline ends. Germline-derived CDR1 and CDR2 are LNHDA and SQIVND (reference sequence). The CDR3 extends over 14 amino acids.